A selection of T cell receptor beta chains follows, all from one sample in a study of blood T cell repertoires in COVID-19. The data were produced by immunoSEQ multiplex PCR, yet TCRdb's version contains in-frame clones alone and is incomplete. The data hold 150,000 to 200,000 clones, with around 90% observed a single time. The specimen sequenced was peripheral blood. Receptor source: a man in his sixties with active or convalescent COVID-19. Each CDR3 is given with its conserved first and last residue. D genes are given only for firm matches. The size field is filled for only some rows; it gives once, few, many or a size class.

NA,TRBV28,TRBJ1-3,NA,TGTGCCAGCAGTTTTCCCGCGGGGGCTGGAAACACCATATATTTT,CASSFPAGAGNTIYF
NA,TRBV12-3/TRBV12-4,TRBJ1-2,few,TGTGCCAGCAGTCTGAGGGGGTACCATGGCTACACCTTC,CASSLRGYHGYTF
TRBD2,TRBV27,TRBJ2-7,NA,TGTGCCAGCAGTTTAGGGGGTAGCGGGTTAAACGAGCAGTACTTC,CASSLGGSGLNEQYF
TRBD1,TRBV6-6,TRBJ1-2,NA,TGTGCCAGCAGCTCGGGACAGTTCTATGGCTACACCTTC,CASSSGQFYGYTF
TRBD2,TRBV10-1,TRBJ2-7,NA,TGCGCCAGCAGTGAGTCGAGCGGGGGGCCCTACGAGCAGTACTTC,CASSESSGGPYEQYF
NA,TRBV4-1,TRBJ1-1,NA,TGCGCCAGCAATTTCAGAGGAATGAACACTGAAGCTTTCTTT,CASNFRGMNTEAFF
NA,TRBV30,TRBJ1-1,NA,TGTGCCTGGAGTGTACGGGGTGGGAACACTGAAGCTTTCTTT,CAWSVRGGNTEAFF
NA,TRBV15,TRBJ1-6,NA,TGTGCCACCCGAAGACAGAATTATAATTCACCCCTCCACTTT,CATRRQNYNSPLHF
TRBD1,TRBV5-1,TRBJ1-6,once,TGCGCCAGCAGCTCGACCGGGACAGTTAATAATTCACCCCTCCACTTT,CASSSTGTVNNSPLHF
NA,TRBV7-9,TRBJ1-1,NA,TGTGCCAGCAGCTTAGATAGGAACACTGAAGCTTTCTTT,CASSLDRNTEAFF
TRBD2,TRBV29-1,TRBJ2-1,once,TGCAGCGTTGATACTAGCGGGAGGCGTAATGAGCAGTTCTTC,CSVDTSGRRNEQFF
NA,TRBV2,TRBJ1-6,NA,TGTGCCAGCAAAGGGCAGCGGGAGTCACCCCTCCACTTT,CASKGQRESPLHF
NA,TRBV2,TRBJ1-6,NA,TGTGCCAGCCGCTTTTGGAGGGATAATTCACCCCTCCACTTT,CASRFWRDNSPLHF
TRBD1,TRBV3-1/TRBV3-2,TRBJ2-7,NA,TGTGCCAGCAGCCAAGAATGGGACAGGACCTACGAGCAGTACTTC,CASSQEWDRTYEQYF
NA,TRBV6-5,TRBJ1-1,NA,TGTGCCAGCAGAACTAACAGGGACTATGAAGCTTTCTTT,CASRTNRDYEAFF
NA,TRBV28,TRBJ1-2,NA,TGTGCCAGCAGGGGGGGGTTAAAGGACGGCTACACCTTC,CASRGGLKDGYTF
NA,TRBV7-2,TRBJ1-2,NA,TGTGCCAGCAGACCCTTACAGGGTAGGAACTATGGCTACACCTTC,CASRPLQGRNYGYTF
NA,TRBV7-8,TRBJ1-5,NA,TGTGCCAGCAGCCTGCAGGGGAGGGATCAGCCCCAGCATTTT,CASSLQGRDQPQHF
NA,TRBV7-2,TRBJ2-1,few,TGTGCCAGCAGCTTTTTCGATGAGCAGTTCTTC,CASSFFDEQFF
NA,TRBV15,TRBJ2-7,NA,TGTGCCACCAGTGCTCAGGGTACCCACGAGCAGTACTTC,CATSAQGTHEQYF
NA,TRBV5-1,TRBJ2-6,NA,TGCGCCAGCAGCATAGGGGTGGCTGGGGCCAACGTCCTGACTTTC,CASSIGVAGANVLTF
TRBD2,TRBV4-1,TRBJ2-7,few,TGCGCCAGCAGCAAGGGACTAGCGGGGGCCTACGAGCAGTACTTC,CASSKGLAGAYEQYF
NA,TRBV4-1,TRBJ2-1,NA,TGCGCCAGCAGCCAAGGACAGCTTTCGGTCAATGAGCAGTTCTTC,CASSQGQLSVNEQFF
NA,TRBV6-5,TRBJ1-1,NA,TGTGCCAGCAGTTCTGACACCCCGAGGAACACTGAAGCTTTCTTT,CASSSDTPRNTEAFF